The 26 T cell receptor beta chains below were found in one sample sequenced in a study of patients and donors after allogeneic stem cell transplantation. TCRdb re-analysed the RT-PCR reads in MiXCR, keeping a single row per CDR3 protein. The table has about 110,000 distinct CDR3 sequences, around 36% seen once; the top ten hold around 30%. Sequenced material: blood, either unsorted or a sorted T cell fraction (not recorded which). These receptors came from a human donor who was either an allogeneic HSCT recipient or a stem cell or donor lymphocyte infusion donor (not recorded which). It is not recorded whose cells these are; they may come from a transplant donor.

The CDR3 sequence: CASSWGAYYEQYF. CDR3 sequence (DNA): TGCGCCAGCAGCTGGGGAGCCTACTACGAGCAGTACTTC. V usage is TRBV5-1 and J usage is TRBJ2-7, with a tentative D call TRBD2 (5 bases). CDR3 length: 13 amino acids. V lost 3 bases and J lost 3, with 10 bases in between. In germline, CDR1 is SGHRS, CDR2 YFSETQ.

This clonotype was seen a handful of times. This chain joins TRBV5-1 and TRBJ2-6; no firm D call. This CDR3 is 14 amino acids long. The ends were cut back, 7 bases at V and 0 bases at J, with 8 bases in the middle. From germline, CDR1 is SGHRS and CDR2 YFSETQ. The CDR3 region has the DNA TGCGCCAGCTCACCGAACTCTGGGGCCAACGTCCTGACTTTC. This gives the protein CASSPNSGANVLTF.

This clonotype came up a few times. The V call is TRBV19, the J call TRBJ1-1; the D gene is possibly TRBD1 (5 bases). V gave up 3 bases and J gave up 3 bases, with 8 bases separating them. There are 13 residues in the CDR3. From germline, CDR1 is LNHDA and CDR2 SQIVND (reference sequence). The CDR3 here is CASSIGGDTEAFF. The CDR3 bases are TGTGCCAGTAGTATTGGGGGTGACACTGAAGCTTTCTTT.

The chain uses TRBV29-1 and TRBJ2-2, with D perhaps matching TRBD1 (6 bases). CDR3 size: 14 residues. Between the trimmed V and J ends, which lost 5 bases and 1 base, there was a span of 11 bases. In germline, CDR1 is SQVTM, CDR2 ANQGSEA. CDR3 sequence (DNA): TGCAGCGTTCCAGGGGTCTTGAACACCGGGGAGCTGTTTTTT. Translating gives CSVPGVLNTGELFF.

The chain uses TRBV5-6 and TRBJ2-7, with D unresolved. V was cut by 0 bases and J by 2 bases, with 9 bases left in between. The CDR3 spans 14 residues. Germline V CDR1 and CDR2: SGHDT, YYEEEE. CDR3 nucleotides: TGTGCCAGCAGCTTGGTTGGGGTCCCCTACGAGCAGTACTTC. Translation gives CASSLVGVPYEQYF.

This clonotype was counted once. The CDR3, as DNA: TGTGCCAGCAGCCCTTTAGCGGGACGCCGTACCGGGGAGCTGTTTTTT. It yields the protein CASSPLAGRRTGELFF. The chain joins TRBV7-8 to TRBJ2-2; 8 positions match TRBD2. Germline CDR1 and CDR2: SGHVS and FQNEAQ. The CDR3 consists of 16 residues. Losses at the gene ends were 5 bases for V and 5 bases for J; bases not matched to a gene: 10. Based on the CDR3 plus reference TRBV7-8 and TRBJ2-2, the full variable domain is GAGVSQSPRYKVAKRGQDVALRCDPISGHVSLFWYQQALGQGPEFLTYFQNEAQLDKSGLPSDRFFAERPEGSVSTLKIQRTQQEDSAVYLCASSPLAGRRTGELFFGEGSRLTVL.

V gene TRBV20-1 combines with J gene TRBJ1-5; tentatively, D is TRBD1 (6 bases). Trimming cost V 3 bases and J 4 bases, with 16 bases left between them. The CDR3 has 15 amino acids. The germline V gene has CDR1 DFQATT and CDR2 SNEGSKA (reference sequence). CDR3 nucleotides: TGCAGTGCTAGTTTTAAGGGTCAGGGGAATCAGCCCCAGCATTTT. Translating it yields CSASFKGQGNQPQHF.

This clonotype appeared a few times. The chain uses TRBV7-9 and TRBJ1-5, with D hard to call. Germline V gene sequence: CDR1 SEHNR, CDR2 FQNEAQ (reference sequence). This CDR3 comprises 15 residues. Trimming removed 5 bases at V and 6 bases at J, with 17 bases between. CDR3 protein: CASSEGSTPGQPQHF. The CDR3 nucleotides read TGTGCCAGCAGCGAAGGTTCTACACCAGGTCAGCCCCAGCATTTT.

The chain couples TRBV5-1 to TRBJ2-3, with D possibly TRBD2 on 5 matching bases. V was clipped by 6 bases and J by 6 bases, with 11 bases between them. This CDR3 region has 12 residues. Germline assignment: CDR1 SGHRS and CDR2 YFSETQ. The CDR3 here is CASNPGGDTQYF. In DNA, the CDR3 is TGCGCCAGCAACCCCGGAGGTGATACGCAGTATTTT.

The rearrangement links TRBV10-3 to TRBJ2-7; perhaps TRBD1 as D (6 bases). The CDR3 contains 15 residues. Deletions cut 4 bases from V and 1 base from J, with 14 bases between. CDR1 and CDR2 (germline): ENHRY, SYGVKD. The CDR3 here is CAISGTGTRSYEQYF. The CDR3 coding sequence is TGTGCCATCAGTGGTACCGGGACACGATCCTACGAGCAGTACTTC.

The V gene is TRBV6-5, the J gene TRBJ2-7, with 10 bases identical to TRBD1. V shed 2 bases and J 4 bases; nucleotides not matched to a gene: 8. The CDR3 runs 16 residues. The V gene's germline CDR1 is MNHEY and CDR2 SVGAGI. CDR3: CASSYRDRGLGYEQYF. CDR3 bases: TGTGCCAGCAGTTACCGAGACAGGGGGCTGGGGTACGAGCAGTACTTC.

The chain employs TRBV29-1 and TRBJ2-7; TRBD2 matches 11 bases. The CDR3 runs 15 residues. Germline CDR1 is SQVTM and CDR2 is ANQGSEA. V was pared by 3 bases and J by 1 base, with 5 bases of the junction left unmatched. The CDR3 spells CSVERTSGRSYEQYF. CDR3 in DNA: TGCAGCGTTGAGCGAACTAGCGGGAGATCCTACGAGCAGTACTTC.

This clonotype has just a few counts. J is TRBJ2-6 and V is TRBV7-9; D unresolved. Germline CDR1 SEHNR, CDR2 FQNEAQ (reference sequence). This CDR3 is built from 15 residues. Trimming stripped 1 base from V and 0 bases from J, with 4 bases between. The CDR3 sequence is CASSLVRSGANVLTF. DNA for the CDR3: TGTGCCAGCAGCTTAGTCCGCTCTGGGGCCAACGTCCTGACTTTC. Looking up the rest from reference TRBV7-9 and TRBJ2-6 gives the full variable domain: DTGVSQNPRHKITKRGQNVTFRCDPISEHNRLYWYRQTLGQGPEFLTYFQNEAQLEKSRLLSDRFSAERPKGSFSTLEIQRTEQGDSAMYLCASSLVRSGANVLTFGAGSRLTVL.

The CDR3 region has the DNA TGCAGCGTTGAGAGCGGGGCCAAAAACATTCAGTACTTC. It codes for CSVESGAKNIQYF. The J gene is TRBJ2-4, the V gene TRBV29-1; maybe TRBD2 (6 bases). The CDR3 is 13 residues long. Germline values: CDR1 SQVTM, CDR2 ANQGSEA. Deletions cut 3 bases from V and 1 base from J, with 7 bases between.

The rearrangement joins TRBV10-1 to TRBJ2-3; possible D gene TRBD2, 5 bases. The V gene's germline CDR1 is WNHNN and CDR2 SYGVQD (reference sequence). Trimming took 3 bases from V and 6 from J, leaving 13 bases between them. The CDR3 totals 14 residues. The CDR3 is CASSERGRWDTQYF. The CDR3 DNA sequence: TGCGCCAGCAGTGAAAGAGGGAGATGGGATACGCAGTATTTT.

The V gene is TRBV24-1, the J gene TRBJ1-4, with 7 bases aligning to TRBD1. The CDR3 contains 17 residues. CDR1 and CDR2 (germline): KGHDR, SFDVKD. J gave up 2 bases and V 0 bases, and 5 bases lay outside the gene matches. For the CDR3, the DNA is TGTGCCACCAGTGATTTGGACAGGGAACGGACTAATGAAAAACTGTTTTTT. Translation gives CATSDLDRERTNEKLFF.

This clonotype was recorded a few times. The rearrangement uses TRBV10-3 and TRBJ2-2; 11 nucleotides align to TRBD2. The junction had 0 bases not matched to a gene; V was cut back by 4 bases and J by 5 bases. Germline V gene sequence: CDR1 ENHRY, CDR2 SYGVKD. This CDR3 spans 14 amino acids. The CDR3 coding sequence is TGTGCCATCAGTGTAGCGGGAGGGACCGGGGAGCTGTTTTTT. Protein product: CAISVAGGTGELFF.

The chain is built from TRBV7-2 and TRBJ1-2; D unresolved. The CDR3 spans 13 residues. Trimming left V 1 base short and J 6 bases short, with 9 bases between. The germline CDR1 and CDR2 sequences are SGHTA and FQGNSA. The CDR3 nucleotides read TGTGCCAGCAGCTTAGAGGGCCTTGATGGCTACACCTTC. It is translated as CASSLEGLDGYTF.

This clonotype came up many times. This sequence joins TRBV5-5 and TRBJ1-3; a possible D gene is TRBD1 (5 bases). V lost 0 bases, J lost 3 bases, and 10 bases lay in between. CDR3 size: 15 residues. CDR1 is SGHKS, CDR2 YYEKEE, per germline (reference sequence). CDR3 protein: CASSLGWGIGNTIYF. The DNA of the CDR3 is TGTGCCAGCAGCTTGGGATGGGGGATTGGAAACACCATATATTTT. Based on the CDR3 plus reference TRBV5-5 and TRBJ1-3, the full variable domain is DAGVTQSPTHLIKTRGQQVTLRCSPISGHKSVSWYQQVLGQGPQFIFQYYEKEERGRGNFPDRFSARQFPNYSSELNVNALLLGDSALYLCASSLGWGIGNTIYFGEGSWLTVV.

A few counts support this clonotype. V usage is TRBV5-1 and J usage is TRBJ1-5; the D gene is possibly TRBD1 (5 bases). The CDR3 sequence is 15 residues long. V was trimmed by 0 bases and J by 7 bases, leaving 14 bases between them. CDR1 is SGHRS, CDR2 YFSETQ, per germline. In nucleotides, the CDR3 is TGCGCCAGCAGCTTGGACGGGGGTAGGGGCCAGCCCCAGCATTTT. Protein product: CASSLDGGRGQPQHF.

The chain carries TRBV7-2 and TRBJ1-2; 7 nucleotides match TRBD1. CDR1 is SGHTA and CDR2 is FQGNSA in the germline V gene. The CDR3 is 15 amino acids. V gave up 5 bases and J gave up 5 bases; unmatched junction bases: 11. CDR3 residues: CASSHEQGRTYGYTF. The CDR3 DNA is TGTGCCAGCAGCCATGAACAGGGGAGGACTTATGGCTACACCTTC.

This rearrangement joins TRBV3-1 to TRBJ1-6; no definite D call. CDR1 LGHDT and CDR2 YNNKEL come from the germline V gene (reference sequence). The CDR3 covers 17 residues. Deletions cut 0 bases from V and 8 bases from J, with 17 bases between. Here the CDR3 reads CASSQDGLGLVYSPLHF. CDR3 in DNA: TGTGCCAGCAGCCAAGATGGTCTGGGTCTGGTGTATTCACCCCTCCACTTT. The variable domain in full, with the rest retrieved from reference TRBV3-1 and TRBJ1-6, is DTAVSQTPKYLVTQMGNDKSIKCEQNLGHDTMYWYKQDSKKFLKIMFSYNNKELIINETVPNRFSPKSPDKAHLNLHINSLELGDSAVYFCASSQDGLGLVYSPLHFGNGTRLTVT.

This clonotype was detected only a few times. The V call is TRBV28, the J call TRBJ2-1; 7 nucleotides line up with TRBD1. This CDR3 region has 13 residues. Germline CDR1 and CDR2: MDHEN and SYDVKM. V lost 6 bases and J lost 3; bases outside the gene matches: 2. The CDR3 loop reads CASRAGGYNEQFF. The CDR3 DNA is TGTGCCAGCAGGGCAGGGGGCTACAATGAGCAGTTCTTC.

This clonotype was seen a few times. This chain uses TRBV24-1 with TRBJ1-4; 9 bases line up with TRBD1. Germline trimming cut 6 bases from V and 10 bases from J; bases unmatched to any gene: 8. CDR1 and CDR2 (germline): KGHDR, SFDVKD. The CDR3 loop spans 14 amino acids. This CDR3 is CATSPGQGGGKLFF. CDR3 sequence (DNA): TGTGCCACCAGTCCGGGACAGGGTGGAGGAAAACTGTTTTTT.

The J gene is TRBJ1-1, the V gene TRBV27; perhaps TRBD1 as D (6 bases). V lost 4 bases and J lost 3, with 12 bases in between. The germline V gene encodes CDR1 MNHEY and CDR2 SMNVEV (reference sequence). The CDR3 has 14 amino acids. The CDR3 loop reads CASSWDKGHTEAFF. The CDR3 DNA is TGTGCCAGCAGTTGGGACAAGGGACACACTGAAGCTTTCTTT.

In its sample, this clonotype was seen a few times. CDR3 in amino acids: CASSQKGQTTYYEQYF. The CDR3 region has the DNA TGTGCCAGCAGTCAAAAGGGTCAGACTACCTACTACGAGCAGTACTTC. J is TRBJ2-7 and V is TRBV11-2, with a weak D call TRBD2 (5 bases). The germline gives CDR1 SGHAT, CDR2 FQNNGV. The CDR3 spans 16 residues. Trimming took 6 bases from V and 3 from J, leaving 21 bases between them.